A selection of T cell receptor beta chains follows, all from one sample in a study of T-cell memory formation after mild COVID-19. TCRdb fed the 5' RACE reads into MiXCR, producing one record per CDR3 protein. The sample carries hundreds of thousands of distinct CDR3 sequences, 17% recorded once. Input material: PBMCs or a T cell subset sorted from them (not recorded which). Every receptor here comes from an adult woman who had mild COVID-19 (a few samples of this study predate the infection). Cell type and time point are not known. Both conserved end residues are part of each CDR3. D genes are given only for firm matches. Some rows mark clone size as missing; the rest say once, few, many or name a class of expanded clone.

CDR3aa,CDR3nt,len,v_gene,d_gene,j_gene,abundance
CASSFRVGAYNSPLHF,TGCGCCAGCAGCTTCAGGGTAGGGGCCTATAATTCACCCCTCCACTTT,16,TRBV5-1,.,TRBJ1-6,many
CASSPQGAEQYF,TGTGCCAGCAGCCCACAGGGTGCCGAGCAGTACTTC,12,TRBV7-9,.,TRBJ2-7,.
CASSLTGTPGNEQFF,TGTGCCAGCAGCCTCACCGGGACCCCTGGCAATGAGCAGTTCTTC,15,TRBV7-3,.,TRBJ2-1,.
CASSPDIYEQYF,TGCGCCAGCAGCCCGGACATCTACGAGCAGTACTTC,12,TRBV5-1,.,TRBJ2-7,few
CATPPISGIDLTSTDTQYF,TGTGCCACCCCCCCGATTAGTGGGATCGATCTGACTAGCACAGATACGCAGTATTTT,19,TRBV24-1,.,TRBJ2-3,few
CATSHTRYNEQFF,TGTGCCACCAGCCATACTCGATACAATGAGCAGTTCTTC,13,TRBV24-1,.,TRBJ2-1,few
CSVLDRDTGELFF,TGCAGCGTCCTGGATCGGGACACCGGGGAGCTGTTTTTT,13,TRBV29-1,.,TRBJ2-2,.
CAWSPDRGRSEQFF,TGTGCCTGGAGCCCGGACAGGGGGCGAAGTGAGCAGTTCTTC,14,TRBV30,TRBD1,TRBJ2-1,few
CASSPPMGEAHQPQHF,TGTGCCAGCAGCCCTCCGATGGGTGAGGCGCATCAGCCCCAGCATTTT,16,TRBV9,.,TRBJ1-5,.
CASSRSGGGQETQYF,TGTGCCAGCAGCCGCTCGGGCGGGGGGCAAGAGACCCAGTACTTC,15,TRBV7-3,TRBD2,TRBJ2-5,.
CASSTRQGEGYEQYF,TGTGCCAGCAGCACCCGACAGGGGGAGGGCTACGAGCAGTACTTC,15,TRBV7-9,TRBD1,TRBJ2-7,.
CASSQSWREGLYEQYF,TGCGCCAGCAGTCAATCTTGGCGGGAGGGTCTCTACGAGCAGTACTTC,16,TRBV23-1,TRBD2,TRBJ2-7,.
CASSQDGTGRREQYF,TGCGCCAGCAGCCAAGATGGGACAGGGCGAAGGGAGCAGTACTTC,15,TRBV4-3,TRBD1,TRBJ2-7,.
CATSRGLNGEQFF,TGTGCCACCTCCCGTGGGCTTAACGGCGAGCAGTTCTTC,13,TRBV24-1,.,TRBJ2-1,.
CAWSLNSNQPQHF,TGTGCCTGGAGTTTAAATAGCAATCAGCCCCAGCATTTT,13,TRBV30,.,TRBJ1-5,few
CSAREPSSYEQYF,TGCAGTGCTAGAGAACCGAGCTCCTACGAGCAGTACTTC,13,TRBV20-1,.,TRBJ2-7,many
CASSQTGRATNEKLFF,TGTGCCAGTAGTCAAACAGGTCGTGCAACTAATGAAAAACTGTTTTTT,16,TRBV19,.,TRBJ1-4,few
CSASSTAGVYQPQHF,TGCAGTGCTAGTTCAACAGCCGGGGTCTATCAGCCCCAGCATTTT,15,TRBV20-1,.,TRBJ1-5,.
CASSLEGENQPQHF,TGTGCCAGCAGCTTGGAGGGGGAGAATCAGCCCCAGCATTTT,14,TRBV7-9,.,TRBJ1-5,few
CATSREGGSSYEQYF,TGTGCCACCAGCAGAGAGGGCGGGAGCTCCTACGAGCAGTACTTC,15,TRBV15,TRBD2,TRBJ2-7,.